This T cell receptor (beta chain) was profiled in a study of Ad26.COV2.S vaccination and SARS-CoV-2 variants. Study details: Donor got 5x10^10 or 1x10^11 viral particles of Ad26.COV2.S. Overall study results and limits: Reported findings describe substantial breadth in spike-specific CD8+ and CD4+ T cell responses following vaccination. Non-spike TCR breadth was similar in vaccine and placebo recipients. It was vaccine recipients, not placebo recipients, who had the higher spike-specific TCR breadth.

The protocol was immunoSEQ multiplex PCR, while the TCRdb copy is restricted to in-frame clones and leaves out a portion. The sample consists of about 350,000 clones, 80% to 90% of them appearing once. Treatment denoted: 15 to 20 received Ad26.COV2.S at low or high dose, single or two shots; five or six received placebo; per-sample allocation not given. Day 63 after the first vaccine or placebo injection was the time point for sampling. Worth noting for this clone: Its antigen is not known.

This TCR came from a person aged 18 to 65 who received the Ad26.COV2.S COVID-19 vaccine or a placebo. This specimen was peripheral blood, taken in a trial of Ad26.COV2.S vaccine versus placebo.

The CDR3: CASSYDLDWDPNEKLFF. In nucleotides, the CDR3 is TGTGCCAGCAGTTACGACCTTGACTGGGACCCAAATGAAAAACTGTTTTTT. J is TRBJ1-4 and V is TRBV6-2 or TRBV6-3; the D gene is possibly TRBD1 (5 bases). This CDR3 has 17 amino acids. Germline V gives CDR1 MNHEY, CDR2 SVGEGT. V lost 2 bases and J lost 5, with 18 bases in between.